This T cell receptor beta chain was documented in a study of T-cell reconstitution after alpha-beta-depleted transplantation in children. Preparation of the TCRbeta library used unique molecular identifiers. TCRdb itself ran the PCR reads through MiXCR, one entry per CDR3 protein. The data show a few hundred thousand distinct CDR3 sequences, 9.9% seen once. The CDR3 runs 14 residues. V was pared by 3 bases and J by 4 bases, with 12 bases between. The V and J genes are TRBV12-3 or TRBV12-4 and TRBJ1-2, with D perhaps matching TRBD1 (5 bases). The input for sequencing was PBMCs from the stem cell graft donor, taken from the stem cell graft. This TCR was recovered from a human donor who donated a stem cell graft to a child with SCID. The CDR3 protein is CASSLSGGLYGYTF. Written as DNA, the CDR3 is TGTGCCAGCAGTTTGTCCGGGGGACTCTATGGCTACACCTTC.